The T cell receptor beta chain under discussion was sequenced for a study of T cell responses to AZD1222 COVID-19 vaccine. This CDR3 has 16 amino acids. V dropped 0 bases and J dropped 3 bases, with 13 bases sitting between them. The V gene's germline CDR1 is SGHDN and CDR2 FVKESK. The repertoire was sequenced with immunoSEQ multiplex PCR; TCRdb's copy has only in-frame clones and lacks some. This sample carries just under 75,000 clones, around three quarters of them seen once, and the ten largest clones take about 50%. This receptor was identified in an adult who received the AZD1222 COVID-19 vaccine. The V gene is TRBV14, the J gene TRBJ2-3, with no clear D. The source material was peripheral blood, sampled 28 days after the second AZD1222 dose. The chain's CDR3 is CASSQDRWGGTDTQYF. CDR3 in DNA: TGTGCCAGCAGCCAAGATCGATGGGGTGGAACAGATACGCAGTATTTT.